Presented here are 11 T cell receptor beta chains from one specimen sequenced in a study of T cells in Graves' hyperthyroidism and ophthalmopathy. Amplified TCR beta CDR3 regions came from RNA transcripts. HTBI primers were employed in a first-round RT-PCR of the TCR CDR3. Via MiXCR, TCRdb re-called the multiplex PCR reads, giving one row per CDR3 protein. The sample has under 350,000 distinct CDR3 sequences; 18% are singletons. The specimen was blood. All receptors derive from a woman aged 45-65 years with Graves' hyperthyroidism.

This chain links TRBV28 with TRBJ1-1; perhaps TRBD1 as D (6 bases). Germline loops: CDR1 MDHEN, CDR2 SYDVKM. There are 15 residues in the CDR3. Between the trimmed V and J ends, which lost 5 bases and 6 bases, there was a span of 19 bases. CDR3 loop: CASSASRGINAEAFF. CDR3 DNA: TGTGCCAGCAGTGCGTCCAGGGGAATTAACGCTGAAGCTTTCTTT.

This clonotype was counted a few times. The V gene is TRBV6-1, the J gene TRBJ2-7; a possible D gene is TRBD1 (6 bases). The V and J ends lost 1 base and 2 bases respectively, with 9 bases between them. Germline values: CDR1 MNHNS, CDR2 SASEGT. The CDR3 spans 14 residues. CDR3 sequence reads: CASSEVSGAYEQYV. Written as DNA, the CDR3 is TGTGCCAGCAGTGAAGTCTCAGGGGCCTACGAGCAGTACGTC.

This clonotype was found a few times. The chain uses TRBV27 and TRBJ2-2; maybe TRBD2 (7 bases). V dropped 4 bases and J dropped 4 bases, with 16 bases sitting between them. The CDR3 has 16 amino acids. In germline, CDR1 is MNHEY, CDR2 SMNVEV (reference sequence). The CDR3 here is CASSWGGGRGTGELFF. In nucleotides, the CDR3 is TGTGCCAGCAGTTGGGGAGGGGGGAGGGGCACCGGGGAGCTGTTTTTT.

This clonotype was observed a handful of times. The chain is built from TRBV30 and TRBJ2-4, with 8 bases matching TRBD2. Trimming removed 4 bases from V and 5 bases from J; junction bases left unmatched: 4. This CDR3 has 13 amino acids. Germline CDR1 reads GTSNPN; CDR2 reads SVGIG (reference sequence). This chain's CDR3 is CAWTSGLENIQYF. The DNA of the CDR3 is TGTGCCTGGACTAGCGGGCTTGAAAACATTCAGTACTTC.

This clonotype has just a few counts. The CDR3 region has the DNA TGTGCCAGCAGCTTAGTTGGGACAGACCATCGAGGGCAGTACTTC. This sequence encodes CASSLVGTDHRGQYF. The chain is built from TRBV7-9 and TRBJ2-7; 7 bases align to TRBD1. The CDR3 covers 15 residues. J was trimmed by 9 bases and V by 1 base; bases with no gene match: 12. The V gene's germline CDR1 is SEHNR and CDR2 FQNEAQ (reference sequence).

The chain recombines TRBV12-3 or TRBV12-4 with TRBJ2-3, with 10 bases that match TRBD2. V shed 2 bases and J 1 base; nucleotides not matched to a gene: 15. This CDR3 is 20 amino acids long. The CDR3, as DNA: TGTGCCAGCAGTTTACCGGGACTAGCGAAATACTCTAAAGGCACAGATACGCAGTATTTT. Translating it yields CASSLPGLAKYSKGTDTQYF.

At least ten counts were recorded for this clonotype. This chain uses TRBV18 with TRBJ1-5; D is uncertain. V was shortened by 3 bases and J by 5 bases, with 14 bases between the two germline ends. Germline assignment: CDR1 KGHSH and CDR2 LQKENI. The CDR3 covers 15 residues. The CDR3 region has the DNA TGTGCCAGCTCACCCCTGGGTGATATCTATCAGCCCCAGCATTTT. Translation: CASSPLGDIYQPQHF.

This clonotype was picked up many times. In nucleotides, the CDR3 is TGTGCCAGCAGCTCCCAACTAGCGGCGAGCTCCTACAATGAGCAGTTCTTC. It codes for CASSSQLAASSYNEQFF. The rearrangement links TRBV7-2 to TRBJ2-1; 8 nucleotides agree with TRBD2. CDR1 and CDR2 from the germline V gene are SGHTA and FQGNSA. The V gene end was trimmed by 4 bases and the J gene end by 0 bases; junction bases not matched to a gene: 8. The length of the CDR3 is 17 residues.

This clonotype was recorded a few times. V and J are TRBV24-1 and TRBJ2-1; D ambiguous. CDR1 KGHDR and CDR2 SFDVKD come from the germline V gene. Trimming cost V 10 bases and J 5 bases, with 11 bases left between them. CDR3 length: 12 residues. The CDR3 region is CATSSVNNEQFF. The CDR3 DNA reads TGTGCCACTAGCTCCGTTAACAATGAGCAGTTCTTC.

In its sample, this clonotype was seen many times. The rearrangement uses TRBV5-1 and TRBJ2-3; D is undetermined. This CDR3 spans 13 amino acids. Germline assignment: CDR1 SGHRS and CDR2 YFSETQ. V was pared by 6 bases and J by 0 bases, with 8 bases between. CDR3 DNA: TGCGCCAGCAATGAGATGAGCACAGATACGCAGTATTTT. Amino acid sequence: CASNEMSTDTQYF.

The chain carries TRBV10-3 and TRBJ1-2; 9 positions agree with TRBD1. Trimming cost V 10 bases and J 4 bases; bases outside gene matches: 13. CDR1 is ENHRY and CDR2 is SYGVKD in the germline V gene. The CDR3 has 15 residues. For the CDR3, the DNA is TGTGCCACCTACATCTCCGGGACAGGGAGCTATGGCTACACCTTC. Protein product: CATYISGTGSYGYTF.